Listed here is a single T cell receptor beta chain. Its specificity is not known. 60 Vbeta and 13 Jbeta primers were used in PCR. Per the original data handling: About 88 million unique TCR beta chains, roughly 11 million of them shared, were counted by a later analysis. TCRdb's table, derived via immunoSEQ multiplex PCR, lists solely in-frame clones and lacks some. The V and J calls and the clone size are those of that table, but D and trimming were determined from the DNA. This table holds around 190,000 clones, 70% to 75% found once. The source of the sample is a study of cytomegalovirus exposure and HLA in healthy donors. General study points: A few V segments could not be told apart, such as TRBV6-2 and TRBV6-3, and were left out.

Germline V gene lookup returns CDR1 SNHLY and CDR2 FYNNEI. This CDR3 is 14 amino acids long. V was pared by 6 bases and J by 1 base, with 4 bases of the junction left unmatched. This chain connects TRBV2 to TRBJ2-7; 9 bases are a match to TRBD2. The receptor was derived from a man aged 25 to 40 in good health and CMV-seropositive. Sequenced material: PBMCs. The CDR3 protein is CASRTSGQSYEQYF. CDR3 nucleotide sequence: TGTGCCAGCAGGACTAGCGGACAATCCTACGAGCAGTACTTC.